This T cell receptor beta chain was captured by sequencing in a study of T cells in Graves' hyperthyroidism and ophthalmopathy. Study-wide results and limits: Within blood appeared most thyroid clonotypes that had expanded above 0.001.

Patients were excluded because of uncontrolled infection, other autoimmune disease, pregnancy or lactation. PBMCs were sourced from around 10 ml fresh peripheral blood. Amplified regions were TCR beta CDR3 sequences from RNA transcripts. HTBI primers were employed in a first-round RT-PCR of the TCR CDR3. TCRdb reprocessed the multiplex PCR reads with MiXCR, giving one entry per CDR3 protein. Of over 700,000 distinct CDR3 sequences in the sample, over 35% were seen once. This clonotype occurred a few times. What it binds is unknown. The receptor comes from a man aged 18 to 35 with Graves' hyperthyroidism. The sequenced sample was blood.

The CDR3 coding sequence is TGTGCCAGCAGCGAGTCAGGGTTCCAAGAGACCCAGTACTTC. It specifies CASSESGFQETQYF. The chain uses TRBV9 and TRBJ2-5; a weak D match, TRBD1 (5 bases). CDR1 and CDR2 (germline): SGDLS, YYNGEE. CDR3 size: 14 residues. The V end was cut by 3 bases, the J end by 1 base, with 10 bases between.